The rows below give T cell receptor beta chains drawn from one sample of a study of blood T cell repertoires in COVID-19. Method: immunoSEQ multiplex PCR; TCRdb's copy keeps in-frame clones and lacks some. This sample has roughly 170,000 clones, with around 80% found just once. The sequencing input was PBMCs or T cells enriched from blood (not recorded which). The receptors here all came from a woman aged 50 to 65 who had recovered from COVID-19. Each CDR3 is given with its conserved first and last residue. A D gene is named only where the DNA matches it firmly. Size is omitted from some rows. Given values are once, few, many or a class for expanded clones.

>.|TRBJ1-2|.|TRBV27
TGTGCCAGCAGTTTATCATCCCCCTTAACGACAACTAACTATGGCTACACCTTC
CASSLSSPLTTTNYGYTF
>TRBD1|TRBJ2-7|.|TRBV5-4
TGTGCCAGCACCCGGGACAGGGGCTACGAGCAGTACTTC
CASTRDRGYEQYF
>.|TRBJ1-1|.|TRBV3-1/TRBV3-2
TGTGCCAGCAGCCAAGAAGGACTCAGAAGACTTCGATCTACGAGGACTGAAGCTTTCTTT
CASSQEGLRRLRSTRTEAFF
>.|TRBJ2-3|.|TRBV2
TGTGCCAGCGACCTAGGCGGATTGGGCACAGATACGCAGTATTTT
CASDLGGLGTDTQYF
>TRBD2|TRBJ2-1|.|TRBV9
TGTGCCAGCAGCGCCTACGGGACTAGCGGTCGAAATGAGCAGTTCTTC
CASSAYGTSGRNEQFF
>TRBD2|TRBJ2-7|.|TRBV10-3
TGTGCCATCAGGCCGAGCGGGAGCTCCTACGAGCAGTACTTC
CAIRPSGSSYEQYF
>.|TRBJ1-2|.|TRBV3-1/TRBV3-2
TGTGCCAGCAGCCCCCTGGGAGGGCCTTCCTATGGCTACACCTTC
CASSPLGGPSYGYTF
>.|TRBJ1-2|.|TRBV27
TGTGCCAGGGCAGAAACCTTTCTTGGCTATGGCTACACCTTC
CARAETFLGYGYTF
>TRBD1|TRBJ1-4|.|TRBV6-5
TGTGCCAGCAGTTACCTGACAGGGACTAATGAAAAACTGTTTTTT
CASSYLTGTNEKLFF
>.|TRBJ2-5|.|TRBV30
TGTGCCTGGAGTGCCTCAGAGACCCAGTACTTC
CAWSASETQYF
>.|TRBJ2-1|.|TRBV9
TGTGCCAGCAGCGTATCAGGGTCCCGGGACAATGAGCAGTTCTTC
CASSVSGSRDNEQFF
>.|TRBJ2-5|.|TRBV20-1
TGCAGTGCATACACAGGGTTTGCCCAGTACTTC
CSAYTGFAQYF
>.|TRBJ1-1|.|TRBV28
TGTGCCAGCAGTGAAATAGGGCAGAGGGATGCTGAAGCTTTCTTT
CASSEIGQRDAEAFF
>.|TRBJ1-1|.|TRBV18
TGTGCCAGCTCACCATTTTCCGGGTTGGAGAACACTGAAGCTTTCTTT
CASSPFSGLENTEAFF
>TRBD2|TRBJ2-4|.|TRBV7-6
TGTGCCAGCAGCTTAGGACGGACTAGCGGGTGGGGAGGAGCCAAAAACATTCAGTACTTC
CASSLGRTSGWGGAKNIQYF
>TRBD2|TRBJ2-1|.|TRBV10-3
TGTGCCATCAGGATTACTAGCGGGAGATATAATGAGCAGTTCTTC
CAIRITSGRYNEQFF
>.|TRBJ1-2|.|TRBV5-5
TGTGCCAGCAGCTTGGGACAAATCATCTATGGCTACACCTTC
CASSLGQIIYGYTF
>TRBD1|TRBJ2-3|.|TRBV6-6
TGTGCCAGCAGTTCAACCGGGACAGGGGTATCAGATACGCAGTATTTT
CASSSTGTGVSDTQYF
>.|TRBJ2-3|.|TRBV18
TGTGCCAGCTCACCAACTAGAGATGTGCAGTATTTT
CASSPTRDVQYF
>.|TRBJ1-2|.|TRBV28
TGTGCCAGCACCCGCCCCAGTTGGTCCGGCTACACCTTC
CASTRPSWSGYTF
>TRBD2|TRBJ2-7|.|TRBV4-3
TGCGCCAGCAGCCCCACCCGGGGGGATTTGCTTTCTTACTTC
CASSPTRGDLLSYF
>.|TRBJ2-5|.|TRBV12-3/TRBV12-4
TGTGCCAGCAGTCCCGGCGGAGTAGGGACCCAGTACTTC
CASSPGGVGTQYF
>.|TRBJ1-1|.|TRBV28
TGTGCCTCCGGGACACCTTGGGAGAACACTGAAGCTTTCTTT
CASGTPWENTEAFF
>TRBD1|TRBJ1-1|.|TRBV28
TGTGCCAGCAGTTTAGACAGGGGAGCGCGTGAAGCTTTCTTT
CASSLDRGAREAFF
>.|TRBJ1-2|few|TRBV10-3
TGTGCCATCAGCGCAGGGGCCGCCCTCTATGGCTACACCTTC
CAISAGAALYGYTF
>.|TRBJ2-3|.|TRBV2
TGTGCCAGCAGTAATCAGCCGCAGGGGAATGGAAATACGCAGTATTTT
CASSNQPQGNGNTQYF
>.|TRBJ1-2|.|TRBV6-5
TGTGCCAGTTCGAGGGTTCGGGTTACTAACTATGGCTACACCTTC
CASSRVRVTNYGYTF
>TRBD2|TRBJ2-1|.|TRBV24-1
TGTGCCACCAGTGATCATGGACTAGCGTACAATGAGCAGTTCTTC
CATSDHGLAYNEQFF
>TRBD2|TRBJ2-5|.|TRBV18
TGTGCCAGCTCACCACCGCTAGCGGGAGGGCGAGAGACCCAGTACTTC
CASSPPLAGGRETQYF
>TRBD2|TRBJ2-1|.|TRBV9
TGTGCCAGCAGCGTAATGTCTAGCGGGTACAATGAGCAGTTCTTC
CASSVMSSGYNEQFF
>.|TRBJ1-2|.|TRBV10-3
TGTGCCATCAGTAAATCACCTAGCTCTCTCTATGGCTACACCTTC
CAISKSPSSLYGYTF
>.|TRBJ2-3|.|TRBV10-1
TGCGCCAGCAGTGGAGGCAGAAGCGGGGATACGCAGTATTTT
CASSGGRSGDTQYF
>.|TRBJ1-3|.|TRBV21-1
TGTGCCAGCAGCAAACAGGGGGCTGGAAACACCATATATTTT
CASSKQGAGNTIYF
>.|TRBJ1-2|.|TRBV6-6
TGTGCCAGCAGTTACTCCCAAATGCGGACAGACTATGGCTACACCTTC
CASSYSQMRTDYGYTF
>.|TRBJ2-2|.|TRBV2
TGTGCCAGCTCCTATCGGGGTATTTCCGGGGAGCTGTTTTTT
CASSYRGISGELFF
>.|TRBJ1-1|.|TRBV21-1
TGTGCCAGCAGCCCCCATTTAGGGGGCAGGGACACTGAAGCTTTCTTT
CASSPHLGGRDTEAFF
>TRBD1|TRBJ2-7|.|TRBV27
TGTGCCAGCAGCTCGCGGGGACAGGAGTCCTACGAGCAGTACTTC
CASSSRGQESYEQYF
>.|TRBJ2-4|.|TRBV28
TGTGCCAGCAGTCCCACCAGTACAAACATTCAGTACTTC
CASSPTSTNIQYF
>.|TRBJ2-4|.|TRBV10-3
TGTGCCACCTCGGGGGAGCTTGTAGCCAAAAACATTCAGTACTTC
CATSGELVAKNIQYF
>.|TRBJ2-3|.|TRBV27
TGTGCCAGCAAAATACCGACGGGATTTTACACAGATACGCAGTATTTT
CASKIPTGFYTDTQYF
>TRBD2|TRBJ2-7|.|TRBV5-5
TGTGCCAGCAGCTTGCGCCTAGCGGGACACTACGAGCAGTACTTC
CASSLRLAGHYEQYF
>.|TRBJ2-3|.|TRBV7-9
TGTGCCAGCAGCCAGGGCGCAAATACGCAGTATTTT
CASSQGANTQYF
>TRBD1|TRBJ1-5|.|TRBV30
TGTGCCTGGAGCCTTTCAATGGGGGACAGGGGGTATCAGCCCCAGCATTTT
CAWSLSMGDRGYQPQHF
>TRBD1|TRBJ2-2|.|TRBV7-9
TGTGCCAGCTGGCCGCGACAGGGGGCTACCGGGGAGCTGTTTTTT
CASWPRQGATGELFF
>.|TRBJ1-3|.|TRBV10-3
TGTGCCATCAGTACTACAGGGACTGGAAACACCATATATTTT
CAISTTGTGNTIYF
>TRBD1|TRBJ2-1|.|TRBV5-1
TGCGCCAGCAGCTTGGCAGCGGTCTCGGGGACAGGGGCCAGCAATGAGCAGTTCTTC
CASSLAAVSGTGASNEQFF
>TRBD1|TRBJ1-6|.|TRBV10-3
TGTGCCGCCAAGAGACAGGGAAATTCACCCCTCCACTTT
CAAKRQGNSPLHF
>.|TRBJ1-4|once|TRBV5-1
TGCGCCAGCAGTCCGGCCCCGGGGAATGAAAAACTGTTTTTT
CASSPAPGNEKLFF
>TRBD1|TRBJ2-3|.|TRBV6-5
TGTGCCAGCAGGGGACAGACCAGCACAGATACGCAGTATTTT
CASRGQTSTDTQYF
>TRBD2|TRBJ2-4|.|TRBV5-4
TGTGCCAGCAGCTTGGAACTAGCGGGTGGGGCCGAACTAGCCAAAAACATTCAGTACTTC
CASSLELAGGAELAKNIQYF